The 7 T cell receptor beta chains presented below share a single source sample, sequenced in a study of cytomegalovirus exposure and HLA in healthy donors. The PCR employed 60 Vbeta primers together with 13 Jbeta primers. Data came from immunoSEQ multiplex PCR; TCRdb stores just in-frame clones and leaves some out. This sample has about 190,000 clones, with 75% to 85% found just once. The sequenced sample consisted of PBMCs. The receptors were sampled from a boy aged 10-17 years in good health and CMV-seronegative.

The CDR3 bases are TGTGCTAGTGGTTTGCCGCAAAGTGGAGGGGAAGAGCTGTTTTTT. Protein: CASGLPQSGGEELFF. V and J are TRBV12-5 and TRBJ2-2; possible D gene TRBD2, 6 bases. CDR1 is LGHNT and CDR2 is FRNRAP in the germline V gene. The CDR3 is 15 residues long. Trimming removed 2 bases from V and 11 bases from J, with 18 bases in between.

The chain couples TRBV7-9 to TRBJ1-4; TRBD1 matches 9 bases. The CDR3 spans 14 residues. The ends lost 5 bases at V and 6 bases at J; junction bases unmatched: 4. Germline CDR1 SEHNR, CDR2 FQNEAQ (reference sequence). Written as DNA, the CDR3 is TGTGCCAGCAGCCGCGACAGGGGGGATGAAAAACTGTTTTTT. Translated: CASSRDRGDEKLFF.

This clone was counted a single time. The chain is built from TRBV9 and TRBJ2-2; 7 positions agree with TRBD1. The CDR3 spans 16 residues. Germline V gives CDR1 SGDLS, CDR2 YYNGEE. Losses at the gene ends were 5 bases for V and 1 base for J; bases not matched to a gene: 8. For the CDR3, the DNA is TGTGCCAGCAGTAACCCCCGGACAGGGAACACCGGGGAGCTGTTTTTT. Its protein product is CASSNPRTGNTGELFF.

The V gene is TRBV5-5, the J gene TRBJ1-5; 9 bases fit TRBD1. With 3 bases clipped from V and 2 bases from J, the junction kept 6 bases outside the gene matches. The CDR3 covers 16 residues. CDR1 and CDR2 from the germline V gene are SGHKS and YYEKEE (reference sequence). The CDR3 DNA reads as TGTGCCAGCAGCTCCGGGACAGGGATCCGCAATCAGCCCCAGCATTTT. As protein: CASSSGTGIRNQPQHF.

CDR3 in amino acids: CASSRGLAGGSYNEQFF. The CDR3 region has the DNA TGTGCCAGCAGCCGGGGACTAGCGGGAGGCTCCTACAATGAGCAGTTCTTC. The chain uses TRBV5-4 and TRBJ2-1; 15 nucleotides line up with TRBD2. The CDR3 is 17 residues long. CDR1 is SGHNT, CDR2 YYREEE, per germline (reference sequence). V lost 4 bases, J lost 0 bases, and 2 bases stayed unmatched.

The chain couples TRBV5-5 to TRBJ1-1; 8 bases agree with TRBD1. Germline V lookup: CDR1 SGHKS, CDR2 YYEKEE (reference sequence). This CDR3 comprises 18 residues. V lost 2 bases, J lost 3 bases, and 15 bases stayed unmatched. CDR3 loop: CASSLLVRQGAKDTEAFF. CDR3 DNA: TGTGCCAGCAGCTTACTAGTAAGGCAGGGGGCAAAGGACACTGAAGCTTTCTTT.

The V gene is TRBV7-2, the J gene TRBJ1-5; the match to TRBD1 covers 8 bases. The V and J ends lost 3 bases and 3 bases, in that order; junction bases with no gene match: 1. The CDR3 is 14 residues long. Germline V gene sequence: CDR1 SGHTA, CDR2 FQGNSA. Written as DNA, the CDR3 is TGTGCCAGCAGCTTGACAGGGGACAATCAGCCCCAGCATTTT. Its translation: CASSLTGDNQPQHF.